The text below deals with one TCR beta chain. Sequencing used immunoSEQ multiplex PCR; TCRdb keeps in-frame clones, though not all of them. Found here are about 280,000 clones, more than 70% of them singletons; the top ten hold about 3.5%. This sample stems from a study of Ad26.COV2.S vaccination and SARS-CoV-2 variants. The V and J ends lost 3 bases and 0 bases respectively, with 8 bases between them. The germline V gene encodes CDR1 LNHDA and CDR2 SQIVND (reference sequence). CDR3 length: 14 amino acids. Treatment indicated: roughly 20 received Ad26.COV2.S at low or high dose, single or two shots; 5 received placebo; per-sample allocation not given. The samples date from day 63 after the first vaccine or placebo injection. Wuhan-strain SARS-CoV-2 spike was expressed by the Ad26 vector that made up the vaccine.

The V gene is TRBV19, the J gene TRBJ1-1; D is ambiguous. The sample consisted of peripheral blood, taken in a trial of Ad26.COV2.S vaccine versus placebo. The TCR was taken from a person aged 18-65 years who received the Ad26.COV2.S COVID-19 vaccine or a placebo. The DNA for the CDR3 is TGTGCCAGTAGTATTCGGACCCTGAACACTGAAGCTTTCTTT. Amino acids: CASSIRTLNTEAFF.